These 22 T cell receptor beta chains were sequenced from one sample in a study of T cell responses to AZD1222 COVID-19 vaccine. Only in-frame clones appear in the TCRdb table, and some are missing; sequencing was by immunoSEQ multiplex PCR. The table records about 100,000 clones, approximately 90% of them present only once. Sequencing used peripheral blood, obtained on day 0 of AZD1222 vaccination. Receptor source: an adult in good health.

The genes are TRBV19 and TRBJ1-5; D remains ambiguous. This CDR3 has 12 amino acids. V was shortened by 1 base and J by 6 bases, with 4 bases between the two germline ends. Per the germline V gene, CDR1 is LNHDA and CDR2 is SQIVND (reference sequence). The chain's CDR3 is CASSIGVQPQHF. In DNA, the CDR3 is TGTGCCAGTAGTATAGGGGTTCAGCCCCAGCATTTT.

The chain uses TRBV6-2 or TRBV6-3 and TRBJ2-2; D gene ambiguous. This CDR3 comprises 14 residues. Trimming shortened V by 6 bases and J by 8 bases, and 16 bases separated the two germline ends. Germline-derived CDR1 and CDR2 are MNHEY and SVGEGT. The CDR3 protein is CASSSALYPGELFF. DNA for the CDR3: TGTGCCAGCAGCTCCGCTTTATATCCTGGGGAGCTGTTTTTT.

This chain joins TRBV7-8 and TRBJ2-7; D ambiguous. Germline V gene lookup returns CDR1 SGHVS and CDR2 FQNEAQ. Deletions cut 5 bases from V and 3 bases from J, with 17 bases between. CDR3 size: 15 residues. In DNA, the CDR3 is TGTGCCAGCAGCGCCGACTCTCTCCCCCTCTACGAGCAGTACTTC. This encodes CASSADSLPLYEQYF.

This chain joins TRBV5-1 and TRBJ2-3; D remains ambiguous. CDR1 SGHRS and CDR2 YFSETQ come from the germline V gene. The CDR3 loop spans 11 amino acids. Trimming took 4 bases from V and 5 from J, leaving 5 bases between them. CDR3 nucleotides: TGCGCCAGCAGCAATGGAGATACGCAGTATTTT. Translating it yields CASSNGDTQYF.

The V call is TRBV6-5, the J call TRBJ1-5; 11 bases line up with TRBD1. Germline assignment: CDR1 MNHEY and CDR2 SVGAGI. Trimming took 7 bases from V and 2 from J; bases not matched to a gene: 4. The CDR3 is made up of 15 amino acids. CDR3 bases: TGTGCCAGCAAAGGACAGGGGGCTGGCAATCAGCCCCAGCATTTT. Translating it yields CASKGQGAGNQPQHF.

The chain combines TRBV28 with TRBJ1-2; D possibly corresponds to TRBD1 (6 bases). The CDR3 extends over 14 amino acids. Deletions cut 5 bases from V and 4 bases from J, with 14 bases between. Germline V CDR1 and CDR2: MDHEN, SYDVKM. CDR3 loop: CASSRTGPTYGYTF. The CDR3, as DNA: TGTGCCAGCAGTCGTACAGGGCCTACCTATGGCTACACCTTC.

This sequence joins TRBV7-9 and TRBJ1-1, with D unclear. The V end lost 3 bases, the J end lost 6 bases, and 5 bases lay between the germline ends. Germline assignment: CDR1 SEHNR and CDR2 FQNEAQ (reference sequence). The CDR3 covers 11 residues. The chain's CDR3 is CASSLWAEAFF. The CDR3 nucleotides are TGTGCCAGCAGCTTGTGGGCTGAAGCTTTCTTT.

The rearrangement links TRBV4-3 to TRBJ1-4; D is perhaps TRBD1 (6 bases). Trimming cost V 1 base and J 5 bases, with 8 bases left between them. The CDR3 is 14 amino acids. Germline lookup yields CDR1 LGHNA and CDR2 YSLEER. CDR3 coding DNA: TGCGCCAGCAGCCAAGGGCAGGGGAATGAAAAACTGTTTTTT. It translates to CASSQGQGNEKLFF.

CDR3 sequence: CASSLVGQGRDIQYF. For the CDR3, the DNA is TGCGCCAGCAGCTTGGTTGGACAGGGGAGGGACATTCAGTACTTC. The chain uses TRBV5-1 and TRBJ2-4; TRBD1 agrees at 9 bases. The CDR3 contains 15 residues. Per the germline V gene, CDR1 is SGHRS and CDR2 is YFSETQ. Germline trimming cut 0 bases from V and 8 bases from J; bases unmatched to any gene: 6.

This chain links TRBV2 with TRBJ2-1; 10 bases map to TRBD2. The CDR3 spans 17 residues. V shed 1 base and J 3 bases; nucleotides not matched to a gene: 6. Germline V gene sequence: CDR1 SNHLY, CDR2 FYNNEI. CDR3 DNA: TGTGCCAGCAGTGAAGGTGGCGGACTAGCGGACTACAATGAGCAGTTCTTC. Translation gives CASSEGGGLADYNEQFF.

The chain uses TRBV5-4 and TRBJ2-1, with D perhaps TRBD1 (5 bases). The CDR3 sequence is 16 residues long. V dropped 0 bases and J dropped 3 bases, with 13 bases sitting between them. Germline loops: CDR1 SGHNT, CDR2 YYREEE (reference sequence). This chain's CDR3 is CASSLGDRGSYNEQFF. The CDR3 DNA sequence: TGTGCCAGCAGCTTGGGAGACAGAGGAAGCTACAATGAGCAGTTCTTC. The variable domain in full, completed from reference TRBV5-4 and TRBJ2-1, reads ETGVTQSPTHLIKTRGQQVTLRCSSQSGHNTVSWYQQALGQGPQFIFQYYREEENGRGNFPPRFSGLQFPNYSSELNVNALELDDSALYLCASSLGDRGSYNEQFFGPGTRLTVL.

The chain employs TRBV11-3 and TRBJ2-1, with 13 bases lining up with TRBD2. V shed 5 bases and J 4 bases; nucleotides not matched to a gene: 11. Germline loops: CDR1 SGHNT, CDR2 YENEEA. This CDR3 is 18 amino acids long. The CDR3 DNA follows: TGTGCCAGCAGCCCAGGGGGGTGGGGACTAGCGGGGTACAATGAGCAGTTCTTC. It is translated as CASSPGGWGLAGYNEQFF.

This clone occurred once. The V and J genes are TRBV2 and TRBJ1-2; D may be TRBD1 (6 bases). Trimming stripped 0 bases from V and 1 base from J, with 12 bases between. The CDR3 runs 16 residues. CDR1 is SNHLY, CDR2 FYNNEI, per germline. The CDR3 is CASSEALGGHNYGYTF. The CDR3 bases are TGTGCCAGCAGTGAAGCGCTTGGGGGGCATAACTATGGCTACACCTTC.

CDR3 region: CASSLDGGNTEAFF. The CDR3 bases are TGTGCCAGCAGCTTGGATGGGGGAAACACTGAAGCTTTCTTT. The chain carries TRBV5-6 and TRBJ1-1; maybe TRBD1 (5 bases). The CDR3 consists of 14 residues. Trimming removed 0 bases at V and 2 bases at J, with 8 bases between. Germline V gene lookup returns CDR1 SGHDT and CDR2 YYEEEE.

The V gene is TRBV5-1, the J gene TRBJ2-7, with 8 bases aligning to TRBD2. J gave up 0 bases and V 4 bases, and 9 bases lay outside the gene matches. Germline loops: CDR1 SGHRS, CDR2 YFSETQ. The CDR3 spans 16 residues. The CDR3 region has the DNA TGCGCCAGCAGCCCTCCCCAGCGGGGGTCCTCCTACGAGCAGTACTTC. Translated, it gives CASSPPQRGSSYEQYF.

This clone was seen only once. V and J are TRBV19 and TRBJ1-5; D is unresolved. V lost 8 bases, J lost 1 base, and 12 bases lay in between. The CDR3 has 14 residues. From germline, CDR1 is LNHDA and CDR2 SQIVND (reference sequence). The CDR3 DNA follows: TGTGCCAGTCGTTGGGATGGGAGCAATCAGCCCCAGCATTTT. Its translation: CASRWDGSNQPQHF.

The rearrangement joins TRBV25-1 to TRBJ1-4; D unclear. The V end lost 8 bases, the J end lost 5 bases, and 15 bases lay between the germline ends. Germline values: CDR1 MGHDK, CDR2 SYGVNS. There are 14 residues in the CDR3. This CDR3 reads CASPVLVRNEKLFF. CDR3 nucleotide sequence: TGTGCCAGCCCTGTCCTTGTCAGGAATGAAAAACTGTTTTTT.

The gene calls are TRBV5-6 and TRBJ2-5, with 9 bases aligning to TRBD1. CDR3 length: 15 amino acids. CDR1 and CDR2 from the germline V gene are SGHDT and YYEEEE. Trimming cost V 5 bases and J 1 base; bases outside gene matches: 6. CDR3 in DNA: TGTGCCAGCAGTCTAAACAGGGGGCGCCAAGAGACCCAGTACTTC. Its translation is CASSLNRGRQETQYF. The variable domain in full, completed from reference TRBV5-6 and TRBJ2-5, reads DAGVTQSPTHLIKTRGQQVTLRCSPKSGHDTVSWYQQALGQGPQFIFQYYEEEERQRGNFPDRFSGHQFPNYSSELNVNALLLGDSALYLCASSLNRGRQETQYFGPGTRLLVL.

This clone was seen more than once but under ten times. The chain is built from TRBV2 and TRBJ1-1; D gene unclear. In germline, CDR1 is SNHLY, CDR2 FYNNEI. Between the trimmed V and J ends, which lost 3 bases and 1 base, there was a span of 12 bases. This CDR3 is 15 amino acids long. This CDR3 is CASSESIGPNTEAFF. The CDR3 coding sequence is TGTGCCAGCAGTGAGAGTATTGGGCCGAACACTGAAGCTTTCTTT.

The chain links TRBV3-1 (or the pseudogene TRBV3-2) to TRBJ2-3; TRBD2 might be the D (5 bases). The length of the CDR3 is 16 residues. Trimming left V 0 bases short and J 5 bases short, with 15 bases between. The V gene's germline CDR1 is LGHDT and CDR2 YNNKEL (reference sequence). The CDR3 loop reads CASSQERGIPGDTQYF. In DNA, the CDR3 is TGTGCCAGCAGCCAAGAAAGAGGGATCCCCGGAGATACGCAGTATTTT.

The V and J genes are TRBV28 and TRBJ2-7; TRBD1 agrees at 7 bases. Germline trimming cut 6 bases from V and 4 bases from J; bases unmatched to any gene: 9. This CDR3 spans 14 amino acids. Germline V CDR1 and CDR2: MDHEN, SYDVKM. The CDR3 DNA reads TGTGCCAGCAGGGTCACAGGGGCCGGGTACGAGCAGTACTTC. It specifies CASRVTGAGYEQYF. The whole variable domain, remainder taken from reference TRBV28 and TRBJ2-7, is DVKVTQSSRYLVKRTGEKVFLECVQDMDHENMFWYRQDPGLGLRLIYFSYDVKMKEKGDIPEGYSVSREKKERFSLILESASTNQTSMYLCASRVTGAGYEQYFGPGTRLTVT.

The V call is TRBV6-6, the J call TRBJ2-3; D unresolved. Trimming left V 4 bases short and J 6 bases short, with 8 bases between. CDR3 size: 12 residues. Germline CDR1 MNHNY, CDR2 SVGAGI (reference sequence). The CDR3: CASSLTGDTQYF. In DNA form, the CDR3 reads TGTGCCAGCAGTTTGACTGGGGATACGCAGTATTTT.